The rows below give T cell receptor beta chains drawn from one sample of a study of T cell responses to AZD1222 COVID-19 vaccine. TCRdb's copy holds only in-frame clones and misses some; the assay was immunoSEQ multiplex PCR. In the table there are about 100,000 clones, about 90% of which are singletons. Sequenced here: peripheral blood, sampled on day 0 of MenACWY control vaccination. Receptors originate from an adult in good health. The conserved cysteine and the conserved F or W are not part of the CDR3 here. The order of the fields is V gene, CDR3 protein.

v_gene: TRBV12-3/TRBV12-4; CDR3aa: ASSLQGSGEQY
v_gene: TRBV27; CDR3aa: ASSEDSGVWYTEAF
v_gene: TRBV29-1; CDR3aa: SVGKGLNTGELF
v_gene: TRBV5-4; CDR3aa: ASSPNSGRAHEQY
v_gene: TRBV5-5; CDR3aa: ASSLSPQRQEYNSPLH
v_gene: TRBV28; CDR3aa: ASRGDSLYGYT
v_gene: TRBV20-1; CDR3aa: STDRYNEQF
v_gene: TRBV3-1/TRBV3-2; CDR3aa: ASSLGQRNTEAF
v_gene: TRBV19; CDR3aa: ASSKSLGQGKNEQF
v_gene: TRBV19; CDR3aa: ASSIDRNTEAF
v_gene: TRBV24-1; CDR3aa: ATSAHRPNEQF
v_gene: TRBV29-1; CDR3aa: SVKKDRDQPQH
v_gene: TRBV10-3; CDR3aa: AISEWGAGVNNSPLH
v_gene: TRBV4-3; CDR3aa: ASSQEWGSNQPQH
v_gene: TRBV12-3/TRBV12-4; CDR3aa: ASSFYNQPQH
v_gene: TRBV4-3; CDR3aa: ASSLVWGLSNEQF
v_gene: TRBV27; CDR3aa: ASRRGGKHTEAF
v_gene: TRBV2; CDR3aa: ASSGRDRGPYEQY
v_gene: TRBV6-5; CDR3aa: ASRAWTGSYGYT
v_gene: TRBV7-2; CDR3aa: ASSREGPGPGYGYT
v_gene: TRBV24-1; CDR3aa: ATSDFRQEYGYT
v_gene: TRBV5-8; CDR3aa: ASSQGRVGEKLF
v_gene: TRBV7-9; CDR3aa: ASSYVGGSYNSPLH
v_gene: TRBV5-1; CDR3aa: ASSLLLEENTGELF